The 6 T cell receptor beta chains given below trace back to one sample, sequenced in a study of chemoradiotherapy in HPV16-positive cancers. TCRdb's table, derived via immunoSEQ multiplex PCR, lists solely in-frame clones and lacks some. The sample contains 55,000 to 85,000 clones, around nine tenths of which appear only once. The starting material was blood, obtained from a patient who underwent chemoradiotherapy. All receptors derive from a human donor with HPV-associated anogenital cancer.

The rearrangement uses TRBV27 and TRBJ2-1; D gene unclear. V lost 5 bases and J 9 bases, leaving 11 bases between the germline ends. The germline gives CDR1 MNHEY, CDR2 SMNVEV (reference sequence). The CDR3 extends over 12 amino acids. The CDR3 sequence: CASSTRTAEQFF. DNA of the CDR3: TGTGCCAGCAGTACGAGGACGGCTGAGCAGTTCTTC.

This chain connects TRBV27 to TRBJ1-1; D is unresolved. The length of the CDR3 is 15 residues. The V and J ends lost 0 bases and 0 bases respectively, with 8 bases between them. The germline V gene encodes CDR1 MNHEY and CDR2 SMNVEV (reference sequence). The CDR3, as DNA: TGTGCCAGCAGTTTATCAGCAGGAATGAACACTGAAGCTTTCTTT. Encoded protein: CASSLSAGMNTEAFF.

J is TRBJ2-7 and V is TRBV27; D is uncertain. This CDR3 contains 15 residues. Germline V gene sequence: CDR1 MNHEY, CDR2 SMNVEV (reference sequence). The germline V and J ends were trimmed by 0 bases and 2 bases, with 11 bases remaining between them. The CDR3 DNA reads as TGTGCCAGCAGTTTATCCGGTACGCAGACCTACGAGCAGTACTTC. Amino acid sequence: CASSLSGTQTYEQYF.

This sequence joins TRBV15 and TRBJ1-5; D not certain. This CDR3 contains 13 residues. Between the trimmed V and J ends, which lost 8 bases and 2 bases, there was a span of 10 bases. The V gene's germline CDR1 is LNHNV and CDR2 YYDKDF (reference sequence). The CDR3, as DNA: TGTGCCACCGCCTCGGGCGGCAATCAGCCCCAGCATTTT. Its translation: CATASGGNQPQHF.

The CDR3 region is CASSLSGQGFYGYTF. The CDR3, as DNA: TGTGCCAGCAGTTTATCGGGACAGGGTTTCTATGGCTACACCTTC. The chain uses TRBV27 and TRBJ1-2; 9 nucleotides line up with TRBD1. With V trimmed by 0 bases and J by 4 bases, 3 bases remained unmatched. Germline V lookup: CDR1 MNHEY, CDR2 SMNVEV (reference sequence). The CDR3 has 15 residues.

This clone showed up just a few times. V and J are TRBV11-3 and TRBJ1-1, with unresolved D. CDR1 and CDR2 (germline): SGHNT, YENEEA. The CDR3 is made up of 13 amino acids. V shed 1 base and J shed 0 bases, with 3 bases lying between them. The CDR3 here is CASSLGMNTEAFF. CDR3 bases: TGTGCCAGCAGCTTAGGGATGAACACTGAAGCTTTCTTT.